This is a list of T cell receptor beta chains from one sample in a study of PD-1 blockade in classical Hodgkin lymphoma. The table came from immunoSEQ multiplex PCR; TCRdb's copy has only in-frame clones and leaves some out. The sample carries some 65,000 clones, 71% recorded once. Sequences were derived from peripheral blood mononuclear cells (PBMCs), sampled before the second cycle of nivolumab. The receptors stem from a human donor with classical Hodgkin lymphoma. Each CDR3 is given with its conserved first and last residue. D genes are given only for firm matches. Rows may omit the clone size; those that give it use once, few, many or a size class.

J: TRBJ1-1
V: TRBV7-3
D: TRBD1
size: -
DNA: TGTGCCAGCAACCCCCGGGGGACAGGGGGCATCACTGAAGCTTTCTTT
CDR3: CASNPRGTGGITEAFF

J: TRBJ1-2
V: TRBV30
D: TRBD1
size: few
DNA: TGTGCCTGGAGTTTCCCCCCCGGACAGGGGATCTATGGCTACACCTTC
CDR3: CAWSFPPGQGIYGYTF

J: TRBJ2-2
V: TRBV2
D: -
size: -
DNA: TGTGCCAGCAGTTTAACACCGGCCGGGGAGCTGTTTTTT
CDR3: CASSLTPAGELFF

J: TRBJ1-2
V: TRBV2
D: -
size: -
DNA: TGTGCCAGCATTGGACCGCCCGATGGCTACACCTTC
CDR3: CASIGPPDGYTF

J: TRBJ2-1
V: TRBV5-1
D: -
size: -
DNA: TGCGCCAGCAGCTTGGGGACCGGACGTAGTAATGAGCAGTTCTTC
CDR3: CASSLGTGRSNEQFF

J: TRBJ2-1
V: TRBV27
D: TRBD1
size: -
DNA: TGTGCCAGCAGGTTGGGACAGGGGATGTACAATGAGCAGTTCTTC
CDR3: CASRLGQGMYNEQFF

J: TRBJ2-1
V: TRBV4-2
D: -
size: -
DNA: TGTGCCAGCAGCCAAGAAGAGGGCTCGGGGGGCCATGAGCAGTTCTTC
CDR3: CASSQEEGSGGHEQFF

J: TRBJ1-1
V: TRBV9
D: -
size: -
DNA: TGTGCCAGCAGCGCCGAGGGACCAGGGGACACTGAAGCTTTCTTT
CDR3: CASSAEGPGDTEAFF

J: TRBJ2-5
V: TRBV29-1
D: -
size: -
DNA: TGCAGCGTTGGTGGCTCCACGGAGGGTCCCCAAGAGACCCAGTACTTC
CDR3: CSVGGSTEGPQETQYF

J: TRBJ2-1
V: TRBV29-1
D: -
size: few
DNA: TGCAGCGGCGTATATGAGCAGTTCTTC
CDR3: CSGVYEQFF

J: TRBJ2-7
V: TRBV19
D: -
size: -
DNA: TGTGCCAGTAGTGCACCGGGACCTCCCTACGAGCAGTACTTC
CDR3: CASSAPGPPYEQYF

J: TRBJ1-1
V: TRBV9
D: -
size: few
DNA: TGTGCCAGCAGCGTCGGACAGAGCGGTGAAGCTTTCTTT
CDR3: CASSVGQSGEAFF

J: TRBJ1-4
V: TRBV19
D: -
size: -
DNA: TGTGCCAGTAGTATCAAGTTCGGCGGGGGAATTGTAAAACTGTTTTTT
CDR3: CASSIKFGGGIVKLFF

J: TRBJ2-7
V: TRBV11-2
D: TRBD1
size: few
DNA: TGTGCCAGCAGCTTAGGACAGGGGCTAACCTACGAGCAGTACTTC
CDR3: CASSLGQGLTYEQYF

J: TRBJ1-5
V: TRBV5-1
D: TRBD1
size: -
DNA: TGCGCCAGCAGCCCCGGGGACAGGGGAAGCAATCAGCCCCAGCATTTT
CDR3: CASSPGDRGSNQPQHF

J: TRBJ2-1
V: TRBV21-1
D: -
size: once
DNA: TGTGCCAGCAGCAAATCCCTCGTTGAACCGGGACCAACCTACAATGAGCAGTTCTTC
CDR3: CASSKSLVEPGPTYNEQFF

J: TRBJ1-2
V: TRBV29-1
D: -
size: -
DNA: TGCAGCGCTCAGACAGGACTCTATGGCTACACCTTC
CDR3: CSAQTGLYGYTF

J: TRBJ1-2
V: TRBV9
D: -
size: few
DNA: TGTGCCAGCAGCGTAGGGGGGGCACCCTCCTATGGCTACACCTTC
CDR3: CASSVGGAPSYGYTF

J: TRBJ2-6
V: TRBV2
D: -
size: -
DNA: TGTGCCAGCAGTAGGTTAAGCTCTGGGGCCAACGTCCTGACTTTC
CDR3: CASSRLSSGANVLTF

J: TRBJ1-5
V: TRBV11-2
D: TRBD1
size: few
DNA: TGTGCCAGCAGCAGGACAGGGGACGGACAACCCCAGCATTTT
CDR3: CASSRTGDGQPQHF

J: TRBJ1-4
V: TRBV11-1
D: -
size: -
DNA: TGTGCCAGCAGCCCTATTGGGGAAAAACTGTTTTTT
CDR3: CASSPIGEKLFF

J: TRBJ2-5
V: TRBV4-1
D: -
size: -
DNA: TGCGCCAGCAGCCAGGCTCCGCGTGGTGAGACCCAGTACTTC
CDR3: CASSQAPRGETQYF

J: TRBJ2-2
V: TRBV7-3
D: -
size: -
DNA: TGTGCCAGCAGCTCAGACCTTCTCCCTCATACTAGTCAGGCCGGGGAGCTGTTTTTT
CDR3: CASSSDLLPHTSQAGELFF

J: TRBJ2-2
V: TRBV27
D: -
size: -
DNA: TGTGCCAGCAGTTTACCTAGCGTTTCCGGGGAGCTGTTTTTT
CDR3: CASSLPSVSGELFF

J: TRBJ2-5
V: TRBV5-4
D: TRBD2
size: -
DNA: TGTGCCAGCACCGACGGGGGGGGGCGCCTTCAAGAGACCCAGTACTTC
CDR3: CASTDGGGRLQETQYF